The source of this TCR beta chain is a study of blood T cell repertoires in COVID-19. Study in general: COVID-19 samples collected from the United States, Italy and Spain covered acute and convalescent phases. In each case, the material was cDNA or gDNA derived from T cells, B-cell-depleted T cells, or PBMCs.

After removal of 0 bases from V and 2 bases from J, the junction contained 9 bases not matched to a gene. This CDR3 is built from 18 residues. Germline V lookup: CDR1 LGHNA, CDR2 YNFKEQ. As originally analysed: Amplification with reference gene primers provided the estimates of nucleated cell counts. Assay used: immunoSEQ multiplex PCR; TCRdb lists only in-frame clones, some missing. That table furnishes V, J and clone size, whereas the DNA furnished D and trimming. The sample has 120,000 to 150,000 clones, about 87% seen once. This chain uses TRBV4-2 with TRBJ2-7; TRBD2 matches at 11 bases. This sequence originates from a man in his fifties who had recovered from COVID-19. The sample taken for sequencing was peripheral blood. In nucleotides, the CDR3 is TGTGCCAGCAGCCAAGATTTGGGACTAGCGGCGCCGACCTACGAGCAGTACTTC. The encoded protein is CASSQDLGLAAPTYEQYF.